This is a list of T cell receptor beta chains from one sample in a study of T cell responses to AZD1222 COVID-19 vaccine. The data were produced by immunoSEQ multiplex PCR, yet TCRdb's version contains in-frame clones alone and is incomplete. The sample contains 100,000 or so clones, approximately 90% of which appear only once. The sequences come from peripheral blood, collected on day 0 of AZD1222 vaccination. These receptors were collected from an adult in good health. The CDR3 runs from the conserved cysteine through the conserved F or W. A D gene is named only where the DNA matches it firmly. The size field is filled for only some rows; it gives once, few, many or a size class.

abundance: -
v_gene: TRBV7-2
d_gene: -
j_gene: TRBJ2-2
CDR3nt: TGTGCCAGCAGCTTAGCCGGGGGGGAGCTGTTTTTT
CDR3aa: CASSLAGGELFF

abundance: -
v_gene: TRBV7-6
d_gene: TRBD2
j_gene: TRBJ2-7
CDR3nt: TGTGCCAGCAGCTCAACTAGCGGGATCTCCTACGAGCAGTACTTC
CDR3aa: CASSSTSGISYEQYF

abundance: once
v_gene: TRBV7-2
d_gene: -
j_gene: TRBJ2-2
CDR3nt: TGTGCCAGCAGCTCTAGCAGCACCGGGGAGCTGTTTTTT
CDR3aa: CASSSSSTGELFF

abundance: -
v_gene: TRBV7-2
d_gene: TRBD2
j_gene: TRBJ2-5
CDR3nt: TGTGCCAGCAGCTCTCCTCTCGCGGGAGCGGAAACCCAGTACTTC
CDR3aa: CASSSPLAGAETQYF

abundance: few
v_gene: TRBV11-2
d_gene: -
j_gene: TRBJ2-1
CDR3nt: TGTGCCAGCAACCCGCTAGCGACATCCTACAATGAGCAGTTCTTC
CDR3aa: CASNPLATSYNEQFF

abundance: -
v_gene: TRBV6-5
d_gene: TRBD1
j_gene: TRBJ2-5
CDR3nt: TGTGCCAGCAGGCCAACAGGGGGCTCGGGGGAGACCCAGTACTTC
CDR3aa: CASRPTGGSGETQYF

abundance: -
v_gene: TRBV7-2
d_gene: TRBD2
j_gene: TRBJ2-5
CDR3nt: TGTGCCAGCAGCGGGTCGGGACTAGAATCCGAGACCCAGTACTTC
CDR3aa: CASSGSGLESETQYF

abundance: -
v_gene: TRBV20-1
d_gene: -
j_gene: TRBJ1-5
CDR3nt: TGCAGTGCTAGTTTGTCAGGGCAGCCCCAGCATTTT
CDR3aa: CSASLSGQPQHF

abundance: -
v_gene: TRBV7-2
d_gene: TRBD2
j_gene: TRBJ2-1
CDR3nt: TGTGCCAGCAGCTTAGGACTAGCGGGTAGAGGTGAGCAGTTCTTC
CDR3aa: CASSLGLAGRGEQFF

abundance: -
v_gene: TRBV7-2
d_gene: -
j_gene: TRBJ1-5
CDR3nt: TGTGCCAGCAGCCCCCAGGGTTGGGTTCGGAATCAGCCCCAGCATTTT
CDR3aa: CASSPQGWVRNQPQHF

abundance: -
v_gene: TRBV5-1
d_gene: TRBD2
j_gene: TRBJ2-5
CDR3nt: TGCGCCAGCAGCTTGTCGGGACTAGCGGGAGAGACCCAGTACTTC
CDR3aa: CASSLSGLAGETQYF

abundance: -
v_gene: TRBV6-5
d_gene: -
j_gene: TRBJ2-5
CDR3nt: TGTGCCAGCAGTTATGGCGGAGAGACCCAGTACTTC
CDR3aa: CASSYGGETQYF

abundance: -
v_gene: TRBV9
d_gene: -
j_gene: TRBJ1-1
CDR3nt: TGTGCCAGCAGCGCCAAGGGCAGTATGAACACTGAAGCTTTCTTT
CDR3aa: CASSAKGSMNTEAFF

abundance: -
v_gene: TRBV5-3
d_gene: -
j_gene: TRBJ2-6
CDR3nt: TGTGCCAGAAGCCCTACTAGTCAGGGTATGAACTCTGGGGCCAACGTCCTGACTTTC
CDR3aa: CARSPTSQGMNSGANVLTF

abundance: -
v_gene: TRBV3-1/TRBV3-2
d_gene: -
j_gene: TRBJ2-2
CDR3nt: TGTGCCAGCAGCCAAGTACAGACCGGGGAGCTGTTTTTT
CDR3aa: CASSQVQTGELFF

abundance: -
v_gene: TRBV7-8
d_gene: TRBD1
j_gene: TRBJ2-1
CDR3nt: TGTGCCAGCAGCTCCTCATCAGGGGGCTATGAGCAGTTCTTC
CDR3aa: CASSSSSGGYEQFF

abundance: -
v_gene: TRBV19
d_gene: -
j_gene: TRBJ1-5
CDR3nt: TGTGCCAGTAGTATAAGGGCCAGGGTTAGCAATCAGCCCCAGCATTTT
CDR3aa: CASSIRARVSNQPQHF

abundance: -
v_gene: TRBV5-1
d_gene: TRBD2
j_gene: TRBJ2-5
CDR3nt: TGCGCCAGCAGCCCAGGACTAGCGGGCGTTGAGACCCAGTACTTC
CDR3aa: CASSPGLAGVETQYF

abundance: few
v_gene: TRBV5-5
d_gene: -
j_gene: TRBJ1-1
CDR3nt: TGTGCCAGCAGCAGTGAAAGGCTGAACACTGAAGCTTTCTTT
CDR3aa: CASSSERLNTEAFF

abundance: -
v_gene: TRBV5-1
d_gene: -
j_gene: TRBJ2-1
CDR3nt: TGCGCCAGCCATTTGCCCCCCGGGACACCTAACAATGAGCAGTTCTTC
CDR3aa: CASHLPPGTPNNEQFF

abundance: few
v_gene: TRBV19
d_gene: -
j_gene: TRBJ2-2
CDR3nt: TGTGCCAGTAGTATTAGGGGAGGAACCGGGGAGCTGTTTTTT
CDR3aa: CASSIRGGTGELFF

abundance: -
v_gene: TRBV27
d_gene: -
j_gene: TRBJ1-1
CDR3nt: TGTGCCAGCAGTTTACGTAGAGGGACGGTTAACACTGAAGCTTTCTTT
CDR3aa: CASSLRRGTVNTEAFF

abundance: -
v_gene: TRBV24-1
d_gene: -
j_gene: TRBJ2-5
CDR3nt: TGTGCCACCAGTGATAGAACAGCCCGGGTAGCCCAGTACTTC
CDR3aa: CATSDRTARVAQYF

abundance: -
v_gene: TRBV6-1
d_gene: TRBD2
j_gene: TRBJ2-5
CDR3nt: TGTGCCAGCAGTGACCGGGTAGCGGGAGGGGTGACCCAGTACTTC
CDR3aa: CASSDRVAGGVTQYF